One and the same sample provided the 15 T cell receptor beta chains below, sequenced in a study of Graves' ophthalmopathy and Graves' hyperthyroidism. Amplified TCR beta CDR3 regions were obtained using RNA transcripts as template. Second-round multiplex PCR followed a first-round RT-PCR using HTBI primers. TCRdb re-called the multiplex PCR reads through MiXCR, storing one row per CDR3 protein. The data show about 400,000 distinct CDR3 sequences, around 20% seen once. The sequenced material came from peripheral blood. The receptors were sampled from a woman between 18 and 29 years old with Graves' ophthalmopathy.

The chain joins TRBV14 to TRBJ2-2, with 10 bases fitting TRBD2. V shed 4 bases, J shed 7 bases, and the junction held 9 bases outside the gene matches. The CDR3 contains 16 residues. Germline CDR1 reads SGHDN; CDR2 reads FVKESK. The CDR3 is CASSRLTSGSGGELFF. In nucleotides, the CDR3 is TGTGCCAGCAGCCGCCTGACTAGCGGGTCTGGCGGGGAGCTGTTTTTT.

The V and J genes are TRBV6-5 and TRBJ1-5; no firm D call. Trimming took off 5 bases at V and 5 bases at J, with 19 bases between the two ends. The CDR3 is 16 residues long. Per germline, CDR1 MNHEY and CDR2 SVGAGI. CDR3 in amino acids: CASSHRTGESHQPQHF. CDR3 nucleotides: TGTGCCAGCAGTCACCGGACTGGGGAATCACATCAGCCCCAGCATTTT.

This clonotype was seen more than once but under ten times. The CDR3 reads CASSSPGEGVEQYF. In DNA, the CDR3 is TGTGCCAGCAGTTCGCCGGGGGAGGGAGTCGAGCAGTACTTC. V is TRBV28 and J is TRBJ2-7, with TRBD2 matching over 7 bases. Germline-derived CDR1 and CDR2 are MDHEN and SYDVKM. This CDR3 is 14 amino acids long. The V gene end was trimmed by 4 bases and the J gene end by 6 bases; junction bases not matched to a gene: 9.

This clonotype has ten or more counts. The V gene is TRBV6-2 or TRBV6-3, the J gene TRBJ1-1; a possible D gene is TRBD1 (5 bases). The V and J ends lost 2 bases and 11 bases respectively, with 12 bases between them. This CDR3 spans 12 amino acids. Germline CDR1 MNHEY, CDR2 SVGEGT. Here the CDR3 reads CASSYVGRNAFF. In nucleotides, the CDR3 is TGTGCCAGCAGTTACGTGGGGCGTAATGCTTTCTTT.

In its sample, this clonotype was seen many times. The rearrangement uses TRBV2 and TRBJ1-1; unclear D gene. The germline CDR1 and CDR2 sequences are SNHLY and FYNNEI. The CDR3 contains 14 residues. V was clipped by 5 bases and J by 1 base, with 11 bases between them. CDR3 bases: TGTGCCAGCAGTACCGGACTGTCGAACACTGAAGCTTTCTTT. This sequence encodes CASSTGLSNTEAFF.

This clonotype has a count of ten or more. The chain combines TRBV6-6 with TRBJ2-2; TRBD2 aligns across 15 bases. The germline CDR1 and CDR2 sequences are MNHNY and SVGAGI (reference sequence). This CDR3 region has 21 residues. Trimming removed 4 bases from V and 0 bases from J; junction bases left unmatched: 12. Here the CDR3 DNA reads TGTGCCAGCAGTTGGACTAGCGGGGGGGTCCCCGGATGGGCGAACACCGGGGAGCTGTTTTTT. This codes for CASSWTSGGVPGWANTGELFF.

This clonotype was recorded many times. This rearrangement joins TRBV11-2 to TRBJ1-2, with D hard to call. Looked up from germline, CDR1 is SGHAT and CDR2 is FQNNGV. This CDR3 is built from 15 residues. The V end lost 4 bases, the J end lost 4 bases, and 16 bases lay between the germline ends. Written as DNA, the CDR3 is TGTGCCAGCAGCTCTATTCGGACGGTGGCCTATGGCTACACCTTC. It specifies CASSSIRTVAYGYTF. Variable domain in full (rest from reference TRBV11-2 and TRBJ1-2): EAGVAQSPRYKIIEKRQSVAFWCNPISGHATLYWYQQILGQGPKLLIQFQNNGVVDDSQLPKDRFSAERLKGVDSTLKIQPAKLEDSAVYLCASSSIRTVAYGYTFGSGTRLTVV.

This clonotype has a single count. V is TRBV6-1 and J is TRBJ2-5, with unresolved D. The CDR3 consists of 13 residues. Germline loops: CDR1 MNHNS, CDR2 SASEGT. V was pared by 4 bases and J by 0 bases, with 6 bases between. CDR3 coding DNA: TGTGCCAGCAGTGTTGTCAACCAAGAGACCCAGTACTTC. It yields the protein CASSVVNQETQYF.

This clonotype was seen repeatedly, ten times or more. The chain has TRBV28 and TRBJ2-7, with 7 bases aligning to TRBD1. The CDR3 consists of 14 residues. CDR1 and CDR2 (germline): MDHEN, SYDVKM. Trimming at V came to 3 bases and at J to 9 bases, leaving 11 bases not matched to a gene. The CDR3 loop is CASSLTGQGVGQYF. The CDR3 DNA sequence: TGTGCCAGCAGTTTGACCGGGCAGGGGGTAGGGCAGTACTTC.

On this clonotype: A single base separates this from a much larger clone, so it may be a read error. V and J are TRBV11-1 and TRBJ2-2; TRBD2 matches at 13 bases. This CDR3 is 18 amino acids long. CDR1 SGHAT and CDR2 FQDESV come from the germline V gene (reference sequence). V dropped 5 bases and J dropped 6; count of bases not matched to a gene: 12. CDR3 region: CASSPSTSGRISPGELFF. In DNA, the CDR3 is TGTGCCAGCAGCCCCTCGACTAGCGGGAGGATCAGCCCCGGGGAGCTGTTTTTT.

This clonotype was found once. The chain joins TRBV28 to TRBJ2-2; D is unresolved. Germline V lookup: CDR1 MDHEN, CDR2 SYDVKM. The CDR3 has 14 amino acids. The V end was cut by 4 bases, the J end by 3 bases, with 9 bases between. Here the CDR3 reads CASSSRSYTGELFF. CDR3 bases: TGTGCCAGCAGTTCTCGATCTTACACCGGGGAGCTGTTTTTT. Using reference TRBV28 and TRBJ2-2 for the parts outside the CDR3, the full variable domain is DVKVTQSSRYLVKRTGEKVFLECVQDMDHENMFWYRQDPGLGLRLIYFSYDVKMKEKGDIPEGYSVSREKKERFSLILESASTNQTSMYLCASSSRSYTGELFFGEGSRLTVL.

This clonotype was counted many times. The rearrangement joins TRBV6-2 or TRBV6-3 to TRBJ1-1; D is ambiguous. The germline gives CDR1 MNHEY, CDR2 SVGEGT. V was shortened by 8 bases and J by 0 bases, with 10 bases between the two germline ends. This CDR3 contains 13 residues. The CDR3 reads CASHGLMNTEAFF. CDR3 sequence (DNA): TGTGCCAGCCATGGACTAATGAACACTGAAGCTTTCTTT.

At least ten counts were recorded for this clonotype. The genes are TRBV18 and TRBJ1-2; TRBD1 agrees at 8 bases. This CDR3 is 15 amino acids long. V was pared by 1 base and J by 6 bases, with 7 bases of the junction left unmatched. Germline V gene lookup returns CDR1 KGHSH and CDR2 LQKENI. Here the CDR3 DNA reads TGTGCCAGCTCACCACGTTTAGGGGGACAGGATGGCTACACCTTC. It is translated as CASSPRLGGQDGYTF.

This clonotype has at least ten counts. The CDR3 protein is CASNPGAGPNTGELFF. The CDR3 bases are TGTGCCAGCAACCCAGGGGCCGGTCCGAACACCGGGGAGCTGTTTTTT. The rearrangement joins TRBV9 to TRBJ2-2; weak D call: TRBD1 (6 bases). Germline V gene lookup returns CDR1 SGDLS and CDR2 YYNGEE. The CDR3 covers 16 residues. The germline V and J ends were trimmed by 6 bases and 0 bases, with 15 bases remaining between them.

In its sample, this clonotype was seen many times. The CDR3 nucleotides are TGTGCCAGCAGCTCCCACGGCGGGGGGCAAGAGACCCAGTACTTC. Translated, it gives CASSSHGGGQETQYF. The rearrangement uses TRBV7-2 and TRBJ2-5, with 8 bases identical to TRBD2. The CDR3 runs to 15 residues. The trim removed 4 bases at V and 2 bases at J, leaving 6 bases unmatched. The V gene's germline CDR1 is SGHTA and CDR2 FQGNSA.